This TCR beta chain appears in the sequencing data of a study of blood T cell repertoires in COVID-19. Across the whole study: The United States, Italy and Spain provided the acute and convalescent COVID-19 samples. From T cells, B-cell-depleted T cells, or PBMCs came the material, which was cDNA or gDNA.

Patients of the Seattle cohort, enrolled during active infection, were followed longitudinally. Under the authors' procedure: The assay estimated nucleated cells by amplifying reference gene primers. Method: immunoSEQ multiplex PCR; TCRdb's copy keeps in-frame clones and lacks some. D and trimming were read from the DNA, whereas the V and J calls and clone size are those reported in that table. Among about 99,000 clones listed, 75% to 85% were seen once. V was shortened by 0 bases and J by 2 bases, with 15 bases between the two germline ends. Per germline, CDR1 SGHTA and CDR2 FQGTGA. The CDR3 is 17 amino acids.

V gene TRBV7-3 combines with J gene TRBJ2-3, with no clear D. The TCR was taken from a man aged 80 or over with COVID-19, enrolled during active disease. The specimen sequenced was peripheral blood. The CDR3 here is CASSLTKSIRFTDTQYF. In DNA form, the CDR3 reads TGTGCCAGCAGCTTAACTAAATCTATACGGTTCACAGATACGCAGTATTTT.